This TCR beta chain was recovered during a study of cytomegalovirus exposure and HLA in healthy donors. The PCR used 60 Vbeta and 13 Jbeta primers. As handled by the study authors: A later analysis counted around 74 million unique TCR beta chains, 9.5 million to 13 million shared. Profiled with immunoSEQ multiplex PCR; TCRdb holds only in-frame clones, not every one. Clonal size and the V and J genes are those of that table, whereas D and trimming came from the DNA. This sample's clone table lists 100,000 to 150,000 clones. The study's findings and limits: Later findings reportedly placed an Asian-associated ancestry cluster below the roughly 670-donor mean for N-insertions. Reportedly, diagnosis of cytomegalovirus status by the classifier showed high specificity and sensitivity.

The donors comprised healthy bone marrow donors. A note on this clone: The antigen is undetermined.

This CDR3 region has 15 residues. J was trimmed by 5 bases and V by 4 bases; bases with no gene match: 8. CDR1 and CDR2 (germline): SGHNT, YYREEE (reference sequence). This receptor was taken from a man aged 18 to 29 in good health and CMV-seronegative. The rearrangement joins TRBV5-4 to TRBJ2-5; 10 bases are a match to TRBD1. The sequenced sample consisted of PBMCs. Here the CDR3 reads CASSPDRGRGETQYF. CDR3 in DNA: TGTGCCAGCAGCCCGGACAGGGGGAGGGGGGAGACCCAGTACTTC. The variable domain in full, completed from reference TRBV5-4 and TRBJ2-5, reads ETGVTQSPTHLIKTRGQQVTLRCSSQSGHNTVSWYQQALGQGPQFIFQYYREEENGRGNFPPRFSGLQFPNYSSELNVNALELDDSALYLCASSPDRGRGETQYFGPGTRLLVL.